The 23 T cell receptor beta chains given below trace back to one sample, sequenced in a study of human T cells and chemical hapten exposure. TCRdb re-analysed the RACE reads in MiXCR, keeping a single row per CDR3 protein. This repertoire shows approximately 260,000 distinct CDR3 sequences, around 7.3% found once; its top ten account for about 1.1%. Time point specified: pre-sensitization, week 0. This sample's treatment: therapeutic diphenylcyclopropenone sensitization with weekly scalp DPC. Sequencing used whole blood, obtained in connection with sensitization to the hapten diphenylcyclopropenone (DPC). The receptors come from a man between 18 and 35 years old with alopecia areata. Some clones in this sample may be carry-over from other donors' samples.

This clonotype was counted between two and nine times. The chain recombines TRBV7-2 with TRBJ2-2; perhaps TRBD2 as D (5 bases). CDR3 length: 15 residues. The ends were cut back, 5 bases at V and 5 bases at J, with 15 bases in the middle. The germline gives CDR1 SGHTA, CDR2 FQGNSA. The CDR3: CASSEVGGGTGELFF. CDR3 nucleotides: TGTGCCAGCAGCGAGGTCGGAGGCGGGACCGGGGAGCTGTTTTTT. The whole variable domain, remainder taken from reference TRBV7-2 and TRBJ2-2, is GAGVSQSPSNKVTEKGKDVELRCDPISGHTALYWYRQSLGQGLEFLIYFQGNSAPDKSGLPSDRFSAERTGGSVSTLTIQRTQQEDSAVYLCASSEVGGGTGELFFGEGSRLTVL.

This clonotype was detected many times. The chain joins TRBV10-3 to TRBJ2-5, with D unclear. Trimming left V 8 bases short and J 2 bases short, with 3 bases between. This CDR3 contains 10 residues. Germline lookup yields CDR1 ENHRY and CDR2 SYGVKD. The CDR3 bases are TGTGCCATCGGGCAAGAGACCCAGTACTTC. It translates to CAIGQETQYF.

This clonotype appeared many times. This chain links TRBV4-3 with TRBJ1-4; tentative D call: TRBD1 (5 bases). The CDR3 loop spans 16 amino acids. Germline V gives CDR1 LGHNA, CDR2 YSLEER. The V end lost 1 base, the J end lost 5 bases, and 14 bases lay between the germline ends. The CDR3 DNA reads TGCGCCAGCAGCCAAGGGCTGACAGTTTTAAATGAAAAACTGTTTTTT. Translating gives CASSQGLTVLNEKLFF.

This clonotype was detected many times. The gene calls are TRBV27 and TRBJ2-1; possibly TRBD1 or TRBD2 for D (5 bases each). The V end lost 8 bases, the J end lost 7 bases, and 21 bases lay between the germline ends. This CDR3 has 15 amino acids. CDR1 is MNHEY, CDR2 SMNVEV, per germline (reference sequence). The CDR3 loop reads CASEPRRREGNEQFF. DNA for the CDR3: TGTGCCAGCGAGCCCAGGAGGCGCGAGGGGAATGAGCAGTTCTTC.

The chain uses TRBV10-3 and TRBJ1-1; 8 bases are a match to TRBD1. The ends lost 6 bases at V and 0 bases at J; junction bases unmatched: 6. This CDR3 contains 15 residues. CDR1 and CDR2 (germline): ENHRY, SYGVKD. The CDR3 here is CAIRLTGGLNTEAFF. DNA for the CDR3: TGTGCCATCAGGCTCACAGGGGGGCTGAACACTGAAGCTTTCTTT.

This clonotype was found a few times. The chain carries TRBV6-1 and TRBJ2-5; possibly TRBD1 for D (6 bases). CDR1 is MNHNS, CDR2 SASEGT, per germline. The CDR3 covers 13 residues. V lost 11 bases, J lost 1 base, and 14 bases lay in between. The CDR3 DNA follows: TGTGCCGCCAGCACAGGGTCCCAAGAGACCCAGTACTTC. Translating it yields CAASTGSQETQYF.

This chain links TRBV19 with TRBJ2-3; D is undetermined. Germline values: CDR1 LNHDA, CDR2 SQIVND (reference sequence). This CDR3 comprises 15 residues. Between the trimmed V and J ends, which lost 4 bases and 1 base, there was a span of 12 bases. CDR3 sequence reads: CASSKTLLGTDTQYF. The CDR3 DNA sequence: TGTGCCAGTAGTAAGACTTTGCTGGGCACAGATACGCAGTATTTT.

The J gene is TRBJ1-2, the V gene TRBV11-2, with D unresolved. V was trimmed by 5 bases and J by 5 bases, leaving 12 bases between them. This CDR3 is built from 13 residues. Germline CDR1 and CDR2: SGHAT and FQNNGV. The CDR3: CASSPGRDYGYTF. In DNA form, the CDR3 reads TGTGCCAGCAGCCCTGGACGGGATTATGGCTACACCTTC.

J is TRBJ1-5 and V is TRBV6-2 or TRBV6-3, with a possible D match to TRBD1 (5 bases). Germline CDR1 and CDR2: MNHEY and SVGEGT. Trimming removed 2 bases at V and 9 bases at J, with 8 bases between. The CDR3 runs to 12 residues. In nucleotides, the CDR3 is TGTGCCAGCAGTTACCAGGGAGTGCCCCAGCATTTT. Amino acids: CASSYQGVPQHF.

This clonotype was detected ten times or more. This chain links TRBV6-2 or TRBV6-3 with TRBJ2-5, with 8 nucleotides matching TRBD2. The V segment lost 4 bases and the J segment 5 bases; nucleotides outside the gene matches: 24. Germline V gene data show CDR1 as MNHEY and CDR2 as SVGEGT. CDR3 size: 20 residues. The CDR3 sequence is CASSFIGAGALPSDRETQYF. CDR3 bases: TGTGCCAGCAGTTTCATCGGAGCGGGGGCCTTACCTAGCGACCGTGAGACCCAGTACTTC.

This clonotype was recorded at least ten times. The chain uses TRBV20-1 and TRBJ1-3; D is ambiguous. Trimming cost V 0 bases and J 6 bases, with 12 bases left between them. CDR3 length: 14 residues. Germline V gives CDR1 DFQATT, CDR2 SNEGSKA (reference sequence). CDR3 DNA sequence: TGCAGTGCTAGAGATTCGGGGAAGGAAAACACCATATATTTT. Its translation: CSARDSGKENTIYF.

This clonotype was seen a few times. The rearrangement uses TRBV20-1 and TRBJ1-4, with 7 nucleotides matching TRBD1. CDR3 length: 13 residues. V dropped 2 bases and J dropped 8; count of bases not matched to a gene: 5. The V gene's germline CDR1 is DFQATT and CDR2 SNEGSKA (reference sequence). The CDR3, as DNA: TGCAGTGCTAGACAGGGGGGGAAAGAAAAACTGTTTTTT. It specifies CSARQGGKEKLFF.

The chain is built from TRBV10-3 and TRBJ2-6; 10 nucleotides line up with TRBD2. V lost 5 bases to trimming and J lost 0 bases; unmatched junction nucleotides: 7. The CDR3 runs 18 residues. CDR1 is ENHRY, CDR2 SYGVKD, per germline. In DNA, the CDR3 is TGTGCCATCAGTACTAGCGGGGTTTCTATCTCTGGGGCCAACGTCCTGACTTTC. As protein: CAISTSGVSISGANVLTF.

This clonotype occurred many times. The V and J genes are TRBV6-2 or TRBV6-3 and TRBJ2-3; 13 bases match TRBD2. The CDR3 is 14 amino acids. Unmatched junction bases numbered 4, after V lost 8 bases and J lost 5 bases. Per the germline V gene, CDR1 is MNHEY and CDR2 is SVGEGT. Here the CDR3 DNA reads TGTGCCAGCCTCGGGACTAGCGGGGAAGATACGCAGTATTTT. This codes for CASLGTSGEDTQYF.

The chain couples TRBV2 to TRBJ2-7; the match to TRBD1 covers 9 bases. Germline values: CDR1 SNHLY, CDR2 FYNNEI. V dropped 2 bases and J dropped 3; count of bases not matched to a gene: 5. The CDR3 spans 15 residues. The DNA for the CDR3 is TGTGCCAGCAGTGAACCCCGGGACAGGGTCTACGAGCAGTACTTC. Its translation: CASSEPRDRVYEQYF.

This clonotype was picked up a small number of times. This chain links TRBV21-1 with TRBJ2-3; TRBD1 is the table's D call and was not checked against the DNA. TRBV21-1 is listed as a pseudogene. The CDR3 length is 16 residues. CDR3 in DNA: TGTGCCAGCGGAAAACTCGGGAAACCAACCACAGATACGCAGTATTTT. The encoded protein is CASGKLGKPTTDTQYF.

V usage is TRBV20-1 and J usage is TRBJ1-5, with 7 bases that match TRBD1. The CDR3 length is 13 residues. Germline V gene lookup returns CDR1 DFQATT and CDR2 SNEGSKA (reference sequence). The J segment lost 7 bases and the V segment lost 4 bases, leaving 7 bases of the junction unmatched. CDR3 amino acids: CSATYRGWQPQHF. CDR3 nucleotides: TGCAGTGCTACTTACAGGGGTTGGCAGCCCCAGCATTTT.

This clonotype was counted a few times. The chain uses TRBV29-1 and TRBJ2-1; 9 bases match TRBD1. Germline CDR1 and CDR2: SQVTM and ANQGSEA. V trimming: 6 bases; J trimming: 3 bases; junction bases outside the gene matches: 6. CDR3 length equals 14 residues. The CDR3 sequence is CSVEGDRDYNEQFF. The CDR3 DNA follows: TGCAGCGTCGAGGGGGACAGGGACTACAATGAGCAGTTCTTC.

The V gene is TRBV7-7, the J gene TRBJ1-1, with 8 positions matching TRBD1. V was clipped by 5 bases and J by 6 bases; unmatched bases: 23. This CDR3 is built from 19 residues. Germline V gives CDR1 SSHAT, CDR2 FNYEAQ (reference sequence). The DNA for the CDR3 is TGTGCCAGCAGCCGGATATTGACCGGGACAGGCACCCCTCCGCCTGAAGCTTTCTTT. The encoded protein is CASSRILTGTGTPPPEAFF.

This clonotype was detected many times. V is TRBV5-1 and J is TRBJ2-2; 7 positions agree with TRBD1. Germline V CDR1 and CDR2: SGHRS, YFSETQ. The CDR3 totals 15 residues. After removal of 4 bases from V and 0 bases from J, the junction contained 3 bases not matched to a gene. CDR3 nucleotide sequence: TGCGCCAGCAGCGGGACAGCCTCGAACACCGGGGAGCTGTTTTTT. It translates to CASSGTASNTGELFF.

This clonotype turned up a few times. V and J are TRBV3-1 and TRBJ2-7; perhaps TRBD1 as D (5 bases). The CDR3 runs to 13 residues. V was shortened by 3 bases and J by 6 bases, with 12 bases between the two germline ends. The germline V gene encodes CDR1 LGHDT and CDR2 YNNKEL (reference sequence). The CDR3 DNA follows: TGTGCCAGCAGCCACCTAGGGGCGATCGAGCAGTACTTC. Translated: CASSHLGAIEQYF.

This clonotype was counted only a few times. The chain employs TRBV12-3 or TRBV12-4 and TRBJ2-7; no definite D call. The CDR3 is made up of 13 amino acids. Trimming took off 8 bases at V and 2 bases at J, with 13 bases between the two ends. CDR3 loop: CASPDGFPYEQYF. Written as DNA, the CDR3 is TGTGCCAGCCCCGACGGATTTCCCTACGAGCAGTACTTC.

This clonotype was seen repeatedly, ten times or more. The rearrangement links TRBV4-1 to TRBJ2-2; D might be TRBD2 (5 bases). Trimming took 0 bases from V and 3 from J, leaving 17 bases between them. The length of the CDR3 is 18 residues. CDR1 MGHRA and CDR2 YSYEKL come from the germline V gene. The CDR3 sequence: CASSQERDLRPHTGELFF. The CDR3 coding sequence is TGCGCCAGCAGCCAAGAACGGGATCTGAGGCCCCACACCGGGGAGCTGTTTTTT.